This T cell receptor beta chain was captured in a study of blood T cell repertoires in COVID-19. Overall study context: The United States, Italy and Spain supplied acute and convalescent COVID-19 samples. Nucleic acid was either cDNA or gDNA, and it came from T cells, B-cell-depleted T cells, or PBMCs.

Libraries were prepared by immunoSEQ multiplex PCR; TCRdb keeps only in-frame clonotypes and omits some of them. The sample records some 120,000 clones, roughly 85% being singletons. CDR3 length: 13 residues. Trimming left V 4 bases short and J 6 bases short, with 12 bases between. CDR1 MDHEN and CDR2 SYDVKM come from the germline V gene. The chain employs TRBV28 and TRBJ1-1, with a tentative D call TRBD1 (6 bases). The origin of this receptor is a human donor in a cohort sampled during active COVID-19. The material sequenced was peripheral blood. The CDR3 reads CASSSGQKAEAFF. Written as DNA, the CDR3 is TGTGCCAGCAGTTCCGGACAGAAGGCTGAAGCTTTCTTT.